This paragraph covers one T cell receptor beta chain sequence. The sample is drawn from a study of T-cell memory formation after mild COVID-19. Via MiXCR, TCRdb re-called the 5' RACE reads, giving one row per CDR3 protein. Of about 290,000 distinct CDR3 sequences listed, 15% to 20% are singletons. This receptor was taken from a man younger than 30 who had mild COVID-19 (a few samples of this study predate the infection). Cell type and time point are not known. Sequencing was performed on PBMCs or a T cell subset sorted from them (not recorded which).

In DNA form, the CDR3 reads TGCGCCAGCAGCCAAGGTAGTAGCGGGGTCATGGAAACCGGGGAGCTGTTTTTT. Translated, it gives CASSQGSSGVMETGELFF. The chain employs TRBV4-1 and TRBJ2-2; 8 bases are a match to TRBD2. This CDR3 is 18 amino acids long. Germline CDR1 and CDR2: MGHRA and YSYEKL. V shed 1 base, J shed 5 bases, and the junction held 12 bases outside the gene matches.